These 21 T cell receptor beta chains originate from one sample sequenced in a study of T-cell reconstitution after alpha-beta-depleted transplantation in children. This sample's TCRbeta library carried unique molecular identifier barcodes. One entry per CDR3 protein results from TCRdb running MiXCR on the PCR reads. This sample carries fewer than 1 million distinct CDR3 sequences, 15% to 20% of them seen once, and the ten largest clones take around 5.3%. Material: PBMCs, mostly from graft donor cells, obtained 360 days after TCRalphabeta/CD19-depleted stem cell transplant. The origin of the receptors is a male patient younger than 18 who had a stem cell transplant for acute lymphoblastic leukemia, so the T cells may come from the graft donor.

V usage is TRBV29-1 and J usage is TRBJ2-7; tentatively, D is TRBD2 (6 bases). Trimming shortened V by 2 bases and J by 3 bases, and 11 bases separated the two germline ends. Germline CDR1 is SQVTM and CDR2 is ANQGSEA. The CDR3 consists of 13 residues. CDR3 region: CSVESSSDYEQYF. The CDR3 region has the DNA TGCAGCGTTGAATCTTCTAGCGACTACGAGCAGTACTTC.

A few counts support this clonotype. The chain recombines TRBV5-1 with TRBJ2-1, with 10 nucleotides matching TRBD2. V lost 4 bases and J lost 8; bases outside the gene matches: 12. The germline V gene encodes CDR1 SGHRS and CDR2 YFSETQ. This CDR3 has 16 amino acids. The CDR3 sequence is CASSPFASGSGDEQFF. Written as DNA, the CDR3 is TGCGCCAGCAGCCCCTTTGCTAGCGGGAGCGGCGATGAGCAGTTCTTC. The whole variable domain, remainder taken from reference TRBV5-1 and TRBJ2-1, is KAGVTQTPRYLIKTRGQQVTLSCSPISGHRSVSWYQQTPGQGLQFLFEYFSETQRNKGNFPGRFSGRQFSNSRSEMNVSTLELGDSALYLCASSPFASGSGDEQFFGPGTRLTVL.

This clonotype was detected ten times or more. The rearrangement joins TRBV29-1 to TRBJ2-7; no firm D call. V shed 8 bases and J shed 3 bases, with 11 bases lying between them. The CDR3 contains 11 residues. The germline gives CDR1 SQVTM, CDR2 ANQGSEA. The CDR3 sequence: CSPHLNYEQYF. DNA of the CDR3: TGCAGCCCACACTTGAACTACGAGCAGTACTTC.

This sequence joins TRBV4-1 and TRBJ2-7; no clear D gene. Trimming cost V 1 base and J 3 bases, with 7 bases left between them. The CDR3 has 13 amino acids. Germline assignment: CDR1 MGHRA and CDR2 YSYEKL. Here the CDR3 DNA reads TGCGCCAGCAGCCAAGGGACCCTCTACGAGCAGTACTTC. Protein product: CASSQGTLYEQYF.

The rearrangement joins TRBV5-1 to TRBJ2-7; D remains ambiguous. V lost 5 bases to trimming and J lost 3 bases, with 12 bases between them. Germline CDR1 is SGHRS and CDR2 is YFSETQ. There are 13 residues in the CDR3. The CDR3 coding sequence is TGCGCCAGCAGAAGAGACAAAGACTACGAGCAGTACTTC. Its protein product is CASRRDKDYEQYF.

This clonotype occurred a few times. This chain connects TRBV7-9 to TRBJ1-1, with D uncertain. The germline V gene encodes CDR1 SEHNR and CDR2 FQNEAQ (reference sequence). The CDR3 spans 15 residues. V was clipped by 4 bases and J by 3 bases, with 15 bases between them. Here the CDR3 reads CASSYREGVDTEAFF. CDR3 DNA sequence: TGTGCCAGCAGCTATCGCGAAGGAGTGGACACTGAAGCTTTCTTT.

The V and J genes are TRBV2 and TRBJ2-5; 10 bases match TRBD2. The V gene end was trimmed by 6 bases and the J gene end by 4 bases; junction bases not matched to a gene: 5. Germline assignment: CDR1 SNHLY and CDR2 FYNNEI. The CDR3 runs to 14 residues. In DNA, the CDR3 is TGTGCCAGCAGCTTACTAGCGGGATCAGAGACCCAGTACTTC. It is translated as CASSLLAGSETQYF.

The gene calls are TRBV7-3 and TRBJ2-7; possible D gene TRBD1, 5 bases. V was shortened by 3 bases and J by 3 bases, with 9 bases between the two germline ends. From germline, CDR1 is SGHTA and CDR2 FQGTGA. The CDR3 loop spans 13 amino acids. The CDR3 DNA follows: TGTGCCAGCAGCTTCGGACATTTCTACGAGCAGTACTTC. Its translation is CASSFGHFYEQYF.

CDR3 in amino acids: CASSPGQTGTEAFF. The CDR3 nucleotides are TGTGCCAGCAGCCCCGGACAGACGGGCACTGAAGCTTTCTTT. The chain couples TRBV7-8 to TRBJ1-1; D is perhaps TRBD1 (6 bases). The V gene's germline CDR1 is SGHVS and CDR2 FQNEAQ. The CDR3 extends over 14 amino acids. Deletions cut 5 bases from V and 4 bases from J, with 14 bases between.

This clonotype was counted many times. The chain couples TRBV5-1 to TRBJ2-7; TRBD2 agrees at 7 bases. V gave up 6 bases and J gave up 1 base; unmatched junction bases: 7. The CDR3 runs 14 residues. Germline V gene data show CDR1 as SGHRS and CDR2 as YFSETQ. The CDR3, as DNA: TGCGCCAGCAAGGGCGCTAGCGGTTCCTACGAGCAGTACTTC. As protein: CASKGASGSYEQYF.

This clonotype has ten or more counts. V usage is TRBV7-9 and J usage is TRBJ2-7, with 7 bases that match TRBD1. V dropped 3 bases and J dropped 5; count of bases not matched to a gene: 7. The CDR3 contains 14 residues. Germline V gene lookup returns CDR1 SEHNR and CDR2 FQNEAQ (reference sequence). Here the CDR3 reads CASSLSTGLHEQYF. The CDR3 nucleotides read TGTGCCAGCAGCTTGTCGACAGGGCTGCACGAGCAGTACTTC.

This sequence joins TRBV19 and TRBJ1-1; the match to TRBD1 covers 10 bases. The V gene end was trimmed by 6 bases and the J gene end by 0 bases; junction bases not matched to a gene: 7. The CDR3 consists of 16 residues. The germline CDR1 and CDR2 sequences are LNHDA and SQIVND (reference sequence). The CDR3: CASRTGGAEVNTEAFF. The CDR3 bases are TGTGCCAGTAGGACAGGGGGCGCAGAGGTGAACACTGAAGCTTTCTTT.

The CDR3 region has the DNA TGCGCCAGCAGCCACGACGGGAGGAGCTCCTACAATGAGCAGTTCTTC. Translation gives CASSHDGRSSYNEQFF. The chain couples TRBV4-1 to TRBJ2-1; TRBD2 matches at 7 bases. V dropped 3 bases and J dropped 0; count of bases not matched to a gene: 5. Looked up from germline, CDR1 is MGHRA and CDR2 is YSYEKL. This CDR3 has 16 amino acids.

This clonotype was counted between two and nine times. V is TRBV24-1 and J is TRBJ2-5, with D possibly matching TRBD2 (6 bases). The V end lost 6 bases, the J end lost 3 bases, and 10 bases lay between the germline ends. The germline V gene encodes CDR1 KGHDR and CDR2 SFDVKD. The CDR3 runs to 13 residues. CDR3 loop: CATSPGGEETQYF. CDR3 DNA: TGTGCCACCAGTCCCGGGGGAGAAGAGACCCAGTACTTC.

V usage is TRBV7-2 and J usage is TRBJ2-7; 9 nucleotides agree with TRBD2. V trimming: 5 bases; J trimming: 1 base; junction bases outside the gene matches: 9. Germline loops: CDR1 SGHTA, CDR2 FQGNSA. This CDR3 spans 16 amino acids. The CDR3 coding sequence is TGTGCCAGCAGCCCCCTGACTAGCGGTCCTTCCTACGAGCAGTACTTC. Translated, it gives CASSPLTSGPSYEQYF.

This clonotype appeared a few times. V gene TRBV20-1 combines with J gene TRBJ2-2; a possible D gene is TRBD2 (6 bases). Germline CDR1 is DFQATT and CDR2 is SNEGSKA (reference sequence). The CDR3 has 13 residues. V shed 1 base and J shed 6 bases, with 9 bases lying between them. The CDR3 spells CSARVQRAGELFF. The CDR3 region has the DNA TGCAGTGCTAGAGTACAGCGGGCCGGGGAGCTGTTTTTT.

The gene calls are TRBV5-6 and TRBJ2-1; D perhaps matches TRBD1 (5 bases). Per germline, CDR1 SGHDT and CDR2 YYEEEE. CDR3 length: 16 amino acids. The germline V and J ends were trimmed by 0 bases and 0 bases, with 10 bases remaining between them. CDR3 amino acids: CASSLGQTASYNEQFF. The CDR3 coding sequence is TGTGCCAGCAGCTTGGGACAGACCGCCTCCTACAATGAGCAGTTCTTC. The whole variable domain, filled in from reference TRBV5-6 and TRBJ2-1, reads DAGVTQSPTHLIKTRGQQVTLRCSPKSGHDTVSWYQQALGQGPQFIFQYYEEEERQRGNFPDRFSGHQFPNYSSELNVNALLLGDSALYLCASSLGQTASYNEQFFGPGTRLTVL.

The gene calls are TRBV20-1 and TRBJ2-7; 9 bases align to TRBD2. With 1 base clipped from V and 4 bases from J, the junction kept 5 bases outside the gene matches. The CDR3 sequence is 14 residues long. Germline-derived CDR1 and CDR2 are DFQATT and SNEGSKA (reference sequence). CDR3 sequence (DNA): TGCAGTGCTAGAGCACTAGCGGGCCAATACGAGCAGTACTTC. The encoded protein is CSARALAGQYEQYF.

This clonotype was counted only a few times. This may be a read error: a much more frequent sequence differs by one nucleotide. The rearrangement links TRBV5-1 to TRBJ1-6, with no clear D. The V end lost 0 bases, the J end lost 0 bases, and 4 bases lay between the germline ends. Germline V gives CDR1 SGHRS, CDR2 YFSETQ. The CDR3 totals 15 residues. DNA for the CDR3: TGCGCCAGCAGCTTGGACAGCTCCTATAATTCACCCCTCCACTTT. Residues: CASSLDSSYNSPLHF.

This clonotype has a count of ten or more. The rearrangement joins TRBV5-1 to TRBJ2-7; the D is unclear. The CDR3 is 13 residues long. From germline, CDR1 is SGHRS and CDR2 YFSETQ. The V end lost 2 bases, the J end lost 0 bases, and 6 bases lay between the germline ends. This CDR3 reads CASSFAISYEQYF. The CDR3 nucleotides are TGCGCCAGCAGCTTTGCCATCTCCTACGAGCAGTACTTC.

The J gene is TRBJ1-1, the V gene TRBV12-3 or TRBV12-4; D is unresolved. Trimming shortened V by 6 bases and J by 6 bases, and 14 bases separated the two germline ends. The CDR3 runs 13 residues. CDR3 sequence (DNA): TGTGCCAGCAGCCCTACCCTGGGGTCTGAAGCTTTCTTT. Its protein is CASSPTLGSEAFF.